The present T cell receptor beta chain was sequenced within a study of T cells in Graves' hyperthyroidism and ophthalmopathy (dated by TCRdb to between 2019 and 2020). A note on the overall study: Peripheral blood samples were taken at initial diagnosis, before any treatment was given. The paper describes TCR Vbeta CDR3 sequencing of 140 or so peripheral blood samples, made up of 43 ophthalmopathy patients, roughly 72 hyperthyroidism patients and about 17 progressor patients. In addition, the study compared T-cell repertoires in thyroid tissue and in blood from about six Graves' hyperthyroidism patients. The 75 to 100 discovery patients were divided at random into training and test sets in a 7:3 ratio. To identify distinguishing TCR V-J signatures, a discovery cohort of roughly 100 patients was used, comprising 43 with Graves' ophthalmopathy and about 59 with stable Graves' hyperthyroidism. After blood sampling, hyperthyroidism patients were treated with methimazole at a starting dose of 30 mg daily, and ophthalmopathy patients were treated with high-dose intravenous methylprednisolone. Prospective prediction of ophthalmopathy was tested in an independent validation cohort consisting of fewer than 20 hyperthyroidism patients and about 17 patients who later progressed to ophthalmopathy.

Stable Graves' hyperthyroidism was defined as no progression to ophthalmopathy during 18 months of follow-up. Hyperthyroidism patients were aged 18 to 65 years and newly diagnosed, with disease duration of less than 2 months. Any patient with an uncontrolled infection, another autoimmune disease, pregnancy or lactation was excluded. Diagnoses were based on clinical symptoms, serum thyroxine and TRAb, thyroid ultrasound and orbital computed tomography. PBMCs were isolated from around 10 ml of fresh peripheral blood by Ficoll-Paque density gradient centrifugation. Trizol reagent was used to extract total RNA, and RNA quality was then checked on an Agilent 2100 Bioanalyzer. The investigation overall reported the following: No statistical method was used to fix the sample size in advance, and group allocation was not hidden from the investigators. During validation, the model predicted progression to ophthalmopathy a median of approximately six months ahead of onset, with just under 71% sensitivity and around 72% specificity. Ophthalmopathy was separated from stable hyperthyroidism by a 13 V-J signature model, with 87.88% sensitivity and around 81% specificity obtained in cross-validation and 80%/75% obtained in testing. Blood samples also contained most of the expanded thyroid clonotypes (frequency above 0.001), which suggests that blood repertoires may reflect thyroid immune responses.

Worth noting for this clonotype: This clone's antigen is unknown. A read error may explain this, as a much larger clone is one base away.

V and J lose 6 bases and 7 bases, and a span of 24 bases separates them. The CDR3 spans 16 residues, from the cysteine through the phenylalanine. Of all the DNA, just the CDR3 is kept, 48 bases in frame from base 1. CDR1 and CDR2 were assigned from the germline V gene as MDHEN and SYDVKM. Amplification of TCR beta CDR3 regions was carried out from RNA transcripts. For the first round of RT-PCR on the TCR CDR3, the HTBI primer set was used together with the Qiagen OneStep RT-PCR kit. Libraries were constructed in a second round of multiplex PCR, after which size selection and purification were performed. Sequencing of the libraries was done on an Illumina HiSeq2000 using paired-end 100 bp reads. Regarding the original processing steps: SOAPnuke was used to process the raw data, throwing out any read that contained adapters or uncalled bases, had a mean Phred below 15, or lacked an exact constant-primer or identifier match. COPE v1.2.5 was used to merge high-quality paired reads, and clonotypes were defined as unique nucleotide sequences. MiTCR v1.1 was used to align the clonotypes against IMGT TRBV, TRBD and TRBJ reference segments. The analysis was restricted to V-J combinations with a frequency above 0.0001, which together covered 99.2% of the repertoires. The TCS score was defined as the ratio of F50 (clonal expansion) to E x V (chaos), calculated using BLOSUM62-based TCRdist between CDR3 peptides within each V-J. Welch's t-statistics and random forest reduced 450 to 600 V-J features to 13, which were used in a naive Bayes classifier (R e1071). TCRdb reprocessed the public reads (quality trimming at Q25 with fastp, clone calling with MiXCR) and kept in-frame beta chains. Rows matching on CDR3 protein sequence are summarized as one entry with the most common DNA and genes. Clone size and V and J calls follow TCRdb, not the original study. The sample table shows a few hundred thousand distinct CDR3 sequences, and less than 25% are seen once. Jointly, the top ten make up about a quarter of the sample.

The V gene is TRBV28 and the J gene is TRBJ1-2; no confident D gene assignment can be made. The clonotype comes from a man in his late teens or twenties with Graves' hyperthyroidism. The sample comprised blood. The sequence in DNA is TGTGCCAGCAGCACCGGGTCCAGCGCAGTGGTCTTTGGCTACACCTTC. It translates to CASSTGSSAVVFGYTF.